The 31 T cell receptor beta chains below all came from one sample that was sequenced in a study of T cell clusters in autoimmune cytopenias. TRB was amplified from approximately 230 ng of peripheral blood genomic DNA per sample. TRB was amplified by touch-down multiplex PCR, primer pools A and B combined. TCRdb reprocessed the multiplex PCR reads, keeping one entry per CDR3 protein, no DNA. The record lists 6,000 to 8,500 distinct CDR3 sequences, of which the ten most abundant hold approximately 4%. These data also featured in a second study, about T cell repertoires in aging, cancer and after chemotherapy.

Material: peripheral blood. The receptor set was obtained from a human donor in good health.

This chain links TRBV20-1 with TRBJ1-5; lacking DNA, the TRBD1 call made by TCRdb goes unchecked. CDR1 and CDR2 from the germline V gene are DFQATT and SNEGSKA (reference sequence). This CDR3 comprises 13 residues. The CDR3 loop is CSARADSDQPQHF.

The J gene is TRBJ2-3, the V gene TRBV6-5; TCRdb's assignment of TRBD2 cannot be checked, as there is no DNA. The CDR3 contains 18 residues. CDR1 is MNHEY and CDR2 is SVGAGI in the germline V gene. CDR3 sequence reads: CASSSLLRLAGSTDTQYF.

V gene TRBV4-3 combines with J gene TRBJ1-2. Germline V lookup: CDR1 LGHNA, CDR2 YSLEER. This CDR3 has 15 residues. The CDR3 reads CASSPGAVPNYGYTF.

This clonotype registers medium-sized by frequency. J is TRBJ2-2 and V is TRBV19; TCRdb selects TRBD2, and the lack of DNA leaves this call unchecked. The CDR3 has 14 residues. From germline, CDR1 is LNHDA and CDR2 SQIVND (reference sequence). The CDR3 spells CASSIGAGNGELFF. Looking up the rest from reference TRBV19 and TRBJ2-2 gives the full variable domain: DGGITQSPKYLFRKEGQNVTLSCEQNLNHDAMYWYRQDPGQGLRLIYYSQIVNDFQKGDIAEGYSVSREKKESFPLTVTSAQKNPTAFYLCASSIGAGNGELFFGEGSRLTVL.

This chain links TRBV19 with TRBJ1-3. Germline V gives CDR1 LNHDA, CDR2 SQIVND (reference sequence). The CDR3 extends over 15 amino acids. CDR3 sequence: CASSNRQGAGNTIYF.

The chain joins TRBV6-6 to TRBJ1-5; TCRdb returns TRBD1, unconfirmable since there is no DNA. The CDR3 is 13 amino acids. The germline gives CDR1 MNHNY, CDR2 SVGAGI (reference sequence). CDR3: CASSRQDEQPQHF.

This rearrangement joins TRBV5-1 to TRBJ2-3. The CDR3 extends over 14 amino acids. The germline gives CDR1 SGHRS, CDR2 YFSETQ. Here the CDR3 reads CASSFAAYTDTQYF. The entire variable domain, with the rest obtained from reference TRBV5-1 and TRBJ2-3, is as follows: KAGVTQTPRYLIKTRGQQVTLSCSPISGHRSVSWYQQTPGQGLQFLFEYFSETQRNKGNFPGRFSGRQFSNSRSEMNVSTLELGDSALYLCASSFAAYTDTQYFGPGTRLTVL.

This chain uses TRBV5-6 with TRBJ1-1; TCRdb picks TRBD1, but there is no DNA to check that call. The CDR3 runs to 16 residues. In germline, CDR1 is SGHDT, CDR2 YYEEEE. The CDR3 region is CASSLGRGQVGTEAFF.

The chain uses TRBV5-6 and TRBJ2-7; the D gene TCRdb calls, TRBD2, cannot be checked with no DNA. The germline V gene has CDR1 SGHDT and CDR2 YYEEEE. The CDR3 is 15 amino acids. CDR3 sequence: CATSEDGSFPYEQYF.

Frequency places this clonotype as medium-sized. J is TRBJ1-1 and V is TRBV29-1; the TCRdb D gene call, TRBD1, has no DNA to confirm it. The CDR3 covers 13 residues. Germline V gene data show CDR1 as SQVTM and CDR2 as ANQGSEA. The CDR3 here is CSVEGQGETEAFF.

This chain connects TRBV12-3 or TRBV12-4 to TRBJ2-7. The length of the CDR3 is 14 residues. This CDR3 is CASSLSSSSYEQYF.

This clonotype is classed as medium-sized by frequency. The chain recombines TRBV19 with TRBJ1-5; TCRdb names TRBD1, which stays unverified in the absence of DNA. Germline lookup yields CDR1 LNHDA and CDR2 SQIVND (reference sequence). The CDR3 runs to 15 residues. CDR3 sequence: CASSDRGHSNQPQHF.

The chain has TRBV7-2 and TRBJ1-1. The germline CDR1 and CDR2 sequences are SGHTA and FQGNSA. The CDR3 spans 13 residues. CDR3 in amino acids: CASSLESGRWAFF.

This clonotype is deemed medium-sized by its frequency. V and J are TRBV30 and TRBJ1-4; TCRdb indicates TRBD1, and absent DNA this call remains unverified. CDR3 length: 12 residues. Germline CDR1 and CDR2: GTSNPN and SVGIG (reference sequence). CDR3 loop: CAWGGRDEKLFF. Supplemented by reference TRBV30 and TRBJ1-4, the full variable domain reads SQTIHQWPATLVQPVGSPLSLECTVEGTSNPNLYWYRQAAGRGLQLLFYSVGIGQISSEVPQNLSASRPQDRQFILSSKKLLLSDSGFYLCAWGGRDEKLFFGSGTQLSVL.

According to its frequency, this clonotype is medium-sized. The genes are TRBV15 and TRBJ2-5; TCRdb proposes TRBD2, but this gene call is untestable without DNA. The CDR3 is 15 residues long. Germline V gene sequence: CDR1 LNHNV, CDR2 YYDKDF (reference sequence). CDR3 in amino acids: CATSRDPSGQETQYF.

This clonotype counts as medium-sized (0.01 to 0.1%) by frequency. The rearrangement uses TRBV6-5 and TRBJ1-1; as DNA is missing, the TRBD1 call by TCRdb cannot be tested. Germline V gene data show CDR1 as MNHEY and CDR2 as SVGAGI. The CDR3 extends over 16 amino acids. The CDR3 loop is CASSYSGDAGGTEAFF.

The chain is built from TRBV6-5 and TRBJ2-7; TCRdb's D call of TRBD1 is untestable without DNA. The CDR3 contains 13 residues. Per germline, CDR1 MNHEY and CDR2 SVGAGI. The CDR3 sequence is CASSYRPGLEQYF.

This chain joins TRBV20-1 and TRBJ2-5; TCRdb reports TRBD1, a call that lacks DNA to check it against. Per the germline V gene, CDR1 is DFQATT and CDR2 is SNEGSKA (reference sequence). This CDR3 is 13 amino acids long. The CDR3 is CSAPQGGRETQYF.

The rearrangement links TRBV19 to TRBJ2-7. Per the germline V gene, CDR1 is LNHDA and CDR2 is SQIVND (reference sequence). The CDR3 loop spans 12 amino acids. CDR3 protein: CASSFGSYEQYF.

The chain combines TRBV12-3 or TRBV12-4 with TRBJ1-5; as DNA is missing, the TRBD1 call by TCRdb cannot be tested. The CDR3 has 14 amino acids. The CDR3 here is CASSPRQSNQPQHF.

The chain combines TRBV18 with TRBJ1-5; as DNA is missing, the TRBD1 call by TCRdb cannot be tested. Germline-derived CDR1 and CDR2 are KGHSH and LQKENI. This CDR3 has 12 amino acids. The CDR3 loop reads CASSFRGQPQHF.

CDR3 region: CASSLAPGTNEKLFF. The V and J genes are TRBV7-2 and TRBJ1-4; the TCRdb D gene call, TRBD1, has no DNA to confirm it. The germline V gene has CDR1 SGHTA and CDR2 FQGNSA. The CDR3 is made up of 15 amino acids.

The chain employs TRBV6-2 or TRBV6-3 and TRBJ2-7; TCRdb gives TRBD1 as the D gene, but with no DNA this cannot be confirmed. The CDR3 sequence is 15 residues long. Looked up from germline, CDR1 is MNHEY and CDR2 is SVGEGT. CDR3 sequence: CASRLGTGGFYEQYF.

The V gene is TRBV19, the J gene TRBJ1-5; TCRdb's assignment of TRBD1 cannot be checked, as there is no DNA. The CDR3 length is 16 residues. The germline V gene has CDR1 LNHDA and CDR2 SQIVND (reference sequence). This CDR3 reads CASSIKGGGGNQPQHF.

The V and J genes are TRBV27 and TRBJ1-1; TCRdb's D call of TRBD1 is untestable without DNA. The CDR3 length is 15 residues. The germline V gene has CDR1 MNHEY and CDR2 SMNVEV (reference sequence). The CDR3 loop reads CASSLGGRGYTEAFF.

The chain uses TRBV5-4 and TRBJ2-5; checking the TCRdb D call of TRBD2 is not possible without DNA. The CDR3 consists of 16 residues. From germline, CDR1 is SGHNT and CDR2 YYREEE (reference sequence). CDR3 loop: CASSRGGLAGEETQYF. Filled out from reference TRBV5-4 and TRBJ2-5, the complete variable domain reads ETGVTQSPTHLIKTRGQQVTLRCSSQSGHNTVSWYQQALGQGPQFIFQYYREEENGRGNFPPRFSGLQFPNYSSELNVNALELDDSALYLCASSRGGLAGEETQYFGPGTRLLVL.

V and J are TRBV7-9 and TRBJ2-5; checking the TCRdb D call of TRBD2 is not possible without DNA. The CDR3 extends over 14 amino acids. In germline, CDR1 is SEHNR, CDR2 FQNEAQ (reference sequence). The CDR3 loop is CASSPGTSRGTQYF.

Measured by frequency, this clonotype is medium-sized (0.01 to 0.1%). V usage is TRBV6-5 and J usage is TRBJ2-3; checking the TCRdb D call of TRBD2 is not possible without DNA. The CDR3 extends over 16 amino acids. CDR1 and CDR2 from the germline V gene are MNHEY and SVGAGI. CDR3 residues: CASSYRSGRRTDTQYF.

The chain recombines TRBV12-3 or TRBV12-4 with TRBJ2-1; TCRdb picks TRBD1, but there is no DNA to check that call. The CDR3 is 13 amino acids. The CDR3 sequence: CASSRTEVNEQFF.

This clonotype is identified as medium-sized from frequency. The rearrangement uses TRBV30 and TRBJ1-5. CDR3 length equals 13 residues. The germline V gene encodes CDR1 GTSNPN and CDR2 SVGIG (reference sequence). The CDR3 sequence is CAWSVSSNQPQHF.

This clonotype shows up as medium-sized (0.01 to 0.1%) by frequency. CDR3 sequence reads: CSVESAVDYEQYF. The gene calls are TRBV29-1 and TRBJ2-7. Germline lookup yields CDR1 SQVTM and CDR2 ANQGSEA. The CDR3 length is 13 residues.